The 13 T cell receptor beta chains presented below share a single source sample, sequenced in a study of somatic mutations in cytotoxic T cells in rheumatoid arthritis. The table came from immunoSEQ multiplex PCR; TCRdb's copy has only in-frame clones and leaves some out. The sample lists roughly 5,000 clones, around 80% occurring once. The specimen sequenced was CD8+ T cells sorted from blood. The receptors stem from an adult with rheumatoid arthritis.

The chain is built from TRBV5-1 and TRBJ2-2, with D perhaps matching TRBD1 (5 bases). Germline V gene sequence: CDR1 SGHRS, CDR2 YFSETQ. This CDR3 is built from 17 residues. V lost 2 bases and J lost 1, with 15 bases in between. Here the CDR3 reads CASSLHHGRGNTGELFF. For the CDR3, the DNA is TGCGCCAGCAGCTTACATCACGGTAGGGGGAACACCGGGGAGCTGTTTTTT.

The count of this clone is one. V usage is TRBV7-9 and J usage is TRBJ2-3; maybe TRBD1 (7 bases). The CDR3 is 15 amino acids. Germline lookup yields CDR1 SEHNR and CDR2 FQNEAQ (reference sequence). V lost 2 bases to trimming and J lost 0 bases, with 9 bases between them. The CDR3 nucleotides are TGTGCCAGCAGCTTACAGGGGGGTAGCACAGATACGCAGTATTTT. This codes for CASSLQGGSTDTQYF.

This chain connects TRBV5-4 to TRBJ2-5; 12 nucleotides align to TRBD2. Per germline, CDR1 SGHNT and CDR2 YYREEE (reference sequence). This CDR3 has 15 amino acids. With V trimmed by 2 bases and J by 4 bases, 3 bases remained unmatched. CDR3 loop: CASSFGLAGRETQYF. The CDR3 nucleotides are TGTGCCAGCAGCTTCGGACTAGCGGGGCGAGAGACCCAGTACTTC.

This clone was seen only a few times. The chain combines TRBV5-1 with TRBJ2-7; D is undetermined. The ends were cut back, 2 bases at V and 1 base at J, with 4 bases in the middle. The CDR3 loop spans 12 amino acids. The germline V gene has CDR1 SGHRS and CDR2 YFSETQ. The CDR3 coding sequence is TGCGCCAGCAGCTTCGGGTCCTACGAGCAGTACTTC. Protein product: CASSFGSYEQYF.

As to this clone: Other nucleotide sequences from this sample produce the same CDR3. The CDR3 is CASSLGAATGELFF. CDR3 bases: TGTGCCAGCAGTTTGGGGGCGGCCACCGGGGAGCTGTTTTTT. The chain couples TRBV27 to TRBJ2-2; possibly TRBD1 for D (6 bases). The CDR3 is 14 amino acids. V was trimmed by 3 bases and J by 4 bases, leaving 9 bases between them. The germline V gene encodes CDR1 MNHEY and CDR2 SMNVEV (reference sequence).

The chain links TRBV29-1 to TRBJ1-1; 9 nucleotides align to TRBD1. This CDR3 has 14 amino acids. Germline V gives CDR1 SQVTM, CDR2 ANQGSEA. Trimming took 6 bases from V and 3 from J; bases not matched to a gene: 8. CDR3 in DNA: TGCAGCGTCGATACAGGGGGCGAGGACACTGAAGCTTTCTTT. Protein: CSVDTGGEDTEAFF.

The J gene is TRBJ1-5, the V gene TRBV27; no firm D call. Germline CDR1 and CDR2: MNHEY and SMNVEV (reference sequence). Trimming pared 6 bases from V and 2 bases from J, leaving 8 bases between. The CDR3 runs 13 residues. The CDR3, as DNA: TGTGCCAGCAGGGCACCGGGCAATCAGCCCCAGCATTTT. Translation gives CASRAPGNQPQHF.

This clone is deemed hyperexpanded. The chain combines TRBV10-3 with TRBJ1-1, with 8 bases matching TRBD1. Germline CDR1 reads ENHRY; CDR2 reads SYGVKD. CDR3 length: 13 residues. The ends lost 7 bases at V and 6 bases at J; junction bases unmatched: 7. DNA of the CDR3: TGTGCCATCAACCACAGGGGGTACCCTGAAGCTTTCTTT. This codes for CAINHRGYPEAFF.

The V gene is TRBV7-2, the J gene TRBJ1-2; D uncertain. Germline V gene sequence: CDR1 SGHTA, CDR2 FQGNSA. The CDR3 has 14 amino acids. V lost 1 base and J 4 bases, leaving 10 bases between the germline ends. CDR3 nucleotides: TGTGCCAGCAGCTTAGAGGGCGCCGGCTATGGCTACACCTTC. Translation gives CASSLEGAGYGYTF.

The V call is TRBV7-2, the J call TRBJ1-1; TRBD1 might be the D (6 bases). Trimming cost V 1 base and J 4 bases, with 13 bases left between them. This CDR3 has 15 residues. From germline, CDR1 is SGHTA and CDR2 FQGNSA. The CDR3 region is CASSLGPRGSTEAFF. The DNA of the CDR3 is TGTGCCAGCAGCTTAGGGCCCAGGGGTAGCACTGAAGCTTTCTTT. Together with reference TRBV7-2 and TRBJ1-1, the CDR3 gives the full variable domain: GAGVSQSPSNKVTEKGKDVELRCDPISGHTALYWYRQSLGQGLEFLIYFQGNSAPDKSGLPSDRFSAERTGGSVSTLTIQRTQQEDSAVYLCASSLGPRGSTEAFFGQGTRLTVV.

The gene calls are TRBV30 and TRBJ1-6, with D possibly TRBD1 on 6 matching bases. There are 13 residues in the CDR3. Per the germline V gene, CDR1 is GTSNPN and CDR2 is SVGIG (reference sequence). V lost 4 bases to trimming and J lost 10 bases, with 14 bases between them. In nucleotides, the CDR3 is TGTGCCTGGACACCAGGGGTAAAGTCACCCCTCCACTTT. This sequence encodes CAWTPGVKSPLHF.

This clone is labeled as large. This chain joins TRBV14 and TRBJ1-4, with D unresolved. Germline values: CDR1 SGHDN, CDR2 FVKESK. This CDR3 region has 14 residues. Trimming removed 0 bases from V and 8 bases from J, with 10 bases in between. The DNA of the CDR3 is TGTGCCAGCAGCCAAGATGTACGTGGCGAAAAACTGTTTTTT. Translating it yields CASSQDVRGEKLFF.

The V and J genes are TRBV19 and TRBJ1-2; D call uncertain. The germline CDR1 and CDR2 sequences are LNHDA and SQIVND (reference sequence). The CDR3 is 15 residues long. V was cut by 5 bases and J by 0 bases, with 13 bases left in between. The CDR3 coding sequence is TGTGCCAGTAGTCTCTGGGAGGCGTCTAACTATGGCTACACCTTC. Translated, it gives CASSLWEASNYGYTF.